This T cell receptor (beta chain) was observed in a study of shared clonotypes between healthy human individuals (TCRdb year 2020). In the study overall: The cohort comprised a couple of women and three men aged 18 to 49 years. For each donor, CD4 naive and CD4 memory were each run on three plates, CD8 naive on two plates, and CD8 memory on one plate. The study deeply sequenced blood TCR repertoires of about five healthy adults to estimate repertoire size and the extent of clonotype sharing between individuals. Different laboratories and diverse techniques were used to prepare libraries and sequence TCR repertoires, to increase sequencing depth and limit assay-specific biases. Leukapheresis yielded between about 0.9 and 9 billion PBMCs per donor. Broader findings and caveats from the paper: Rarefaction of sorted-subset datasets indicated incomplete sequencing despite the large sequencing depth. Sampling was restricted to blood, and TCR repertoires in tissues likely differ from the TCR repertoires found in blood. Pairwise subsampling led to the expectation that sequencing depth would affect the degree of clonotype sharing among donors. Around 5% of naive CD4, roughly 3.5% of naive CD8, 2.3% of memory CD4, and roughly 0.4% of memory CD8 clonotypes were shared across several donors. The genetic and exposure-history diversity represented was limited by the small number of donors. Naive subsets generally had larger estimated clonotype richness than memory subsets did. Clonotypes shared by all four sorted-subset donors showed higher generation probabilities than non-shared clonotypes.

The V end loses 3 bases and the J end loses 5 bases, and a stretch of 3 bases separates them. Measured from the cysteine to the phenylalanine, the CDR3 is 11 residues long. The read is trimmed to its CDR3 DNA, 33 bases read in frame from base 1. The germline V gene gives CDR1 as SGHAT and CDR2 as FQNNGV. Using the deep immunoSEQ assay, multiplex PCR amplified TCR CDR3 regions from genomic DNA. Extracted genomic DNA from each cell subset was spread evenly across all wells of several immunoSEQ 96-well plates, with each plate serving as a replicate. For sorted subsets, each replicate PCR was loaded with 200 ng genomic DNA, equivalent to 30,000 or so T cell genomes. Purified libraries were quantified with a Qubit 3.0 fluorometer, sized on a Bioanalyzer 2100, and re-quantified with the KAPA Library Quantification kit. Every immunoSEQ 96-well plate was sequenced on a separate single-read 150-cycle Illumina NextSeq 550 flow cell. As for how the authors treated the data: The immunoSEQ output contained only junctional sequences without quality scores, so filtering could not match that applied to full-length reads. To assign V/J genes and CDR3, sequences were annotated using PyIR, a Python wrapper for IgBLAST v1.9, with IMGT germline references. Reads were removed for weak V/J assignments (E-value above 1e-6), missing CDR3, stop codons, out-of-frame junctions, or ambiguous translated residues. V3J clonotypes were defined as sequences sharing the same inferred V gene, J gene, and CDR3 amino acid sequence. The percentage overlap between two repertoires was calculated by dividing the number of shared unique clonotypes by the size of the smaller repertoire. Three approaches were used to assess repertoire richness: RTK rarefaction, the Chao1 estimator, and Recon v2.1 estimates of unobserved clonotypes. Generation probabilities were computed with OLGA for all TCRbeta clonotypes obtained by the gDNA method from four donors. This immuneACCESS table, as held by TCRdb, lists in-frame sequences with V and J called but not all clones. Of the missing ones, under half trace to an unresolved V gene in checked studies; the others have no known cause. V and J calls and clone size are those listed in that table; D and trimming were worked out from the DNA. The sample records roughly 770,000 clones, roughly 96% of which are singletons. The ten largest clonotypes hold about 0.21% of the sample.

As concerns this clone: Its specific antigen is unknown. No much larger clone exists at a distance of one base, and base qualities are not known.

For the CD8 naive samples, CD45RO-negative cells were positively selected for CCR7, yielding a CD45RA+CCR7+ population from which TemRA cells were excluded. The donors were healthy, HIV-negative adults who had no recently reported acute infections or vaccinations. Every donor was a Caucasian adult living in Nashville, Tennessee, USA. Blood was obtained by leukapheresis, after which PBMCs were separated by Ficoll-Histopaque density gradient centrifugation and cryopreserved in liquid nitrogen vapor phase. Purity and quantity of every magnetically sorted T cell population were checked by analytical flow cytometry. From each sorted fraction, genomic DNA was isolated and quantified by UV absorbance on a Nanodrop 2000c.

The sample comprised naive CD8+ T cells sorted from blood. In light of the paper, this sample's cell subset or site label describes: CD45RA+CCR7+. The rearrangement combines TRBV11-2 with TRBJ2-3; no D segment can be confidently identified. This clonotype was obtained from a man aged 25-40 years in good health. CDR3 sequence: CASSFVDTQYF. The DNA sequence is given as TGTGCCAGCAGCTTTGTAGATACGCAGTATTTT. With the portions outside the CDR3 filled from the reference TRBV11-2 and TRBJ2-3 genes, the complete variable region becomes EAGVAQSPRYKIIEKRQSVAFWCNPISGHATLYWYQQILGQGPKLLIQFQNNGVVDDSQLPKDRFSAERLKGVDSTLKIQPAKLEDSAVYLCASSFVDTQYFGPGTRLTVL.